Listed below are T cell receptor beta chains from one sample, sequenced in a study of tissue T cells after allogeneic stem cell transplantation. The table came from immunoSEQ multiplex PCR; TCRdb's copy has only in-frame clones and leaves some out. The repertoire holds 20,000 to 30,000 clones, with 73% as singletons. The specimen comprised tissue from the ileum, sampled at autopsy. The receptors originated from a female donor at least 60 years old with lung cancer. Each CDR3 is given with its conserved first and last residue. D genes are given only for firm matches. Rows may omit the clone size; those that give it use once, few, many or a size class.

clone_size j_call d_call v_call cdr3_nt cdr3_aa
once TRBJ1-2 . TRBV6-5 TGTGCCAGCAGTTTTGGTAGACAGCGTTATAACTATGGCCACACCTTC CASSFGRQRYNYGHTF
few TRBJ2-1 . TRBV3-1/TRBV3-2 TGTGCCAGCAGCCCCCAGGACGATTCCTCCAATGAGCAGTTCTTC CASSPQDDSSNEQFF
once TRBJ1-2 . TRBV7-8 TGTGCCAGCAGCTTAGTTACCAGACCTGTTAACGGCTACACCTTC CASSLVTRPVNGYTF
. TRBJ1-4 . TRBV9 TGTGCCAGCAGCGTAGCCTACGGCGATGAAAAACTGTTTTTT CASSVAYGDEKLFF
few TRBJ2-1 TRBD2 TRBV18 TGTGCCAGCTCCGCGGGAGGTACTTTCCAGTTCTTC CASSAGGTFQFF
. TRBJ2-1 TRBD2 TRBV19 TGTGCCAGTAGTATTAGTACTAGCGGGAGCTCCTACAATGAGCAGTTCTTC CASSISTSGSSYNEQFF
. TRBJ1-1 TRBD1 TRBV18 TGTGCCAGCTCACTTACTATAGGGGGCAACACTGAAGCTTTCTTT CASSLTIGGNTEAFF
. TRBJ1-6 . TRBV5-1 TGCGCCAGCAGCTTGGGTGTTAATTCACCCCTCCACTTT CASSLGVNSPLHF
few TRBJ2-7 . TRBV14 TGTGCCAGCAGCCAAGAGCAGGGGCCATCTCAACACGAGCAGTACTTC CASSQEQGPSQHEQYF
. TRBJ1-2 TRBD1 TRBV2 TGTGCCAGCGTTTGGACAGGGGGCGACTATGGCTACACCTTC CASVWTGGDYGYTF
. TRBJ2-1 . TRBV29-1 TGCAGCGTTGTACCCGGACTCAACTACAATGAGCAGTTCTTC CSVVPGLNYNEQFF
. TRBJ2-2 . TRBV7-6 TGTGCCAGCAGCTTAGGTCTTGGGAACACCGGGGAGCTGTTTTTT CASSLGLGNTGELFF
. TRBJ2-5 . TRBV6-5 TGTGCCAGCAGCCAGGGATCAGAGACCCAGTACTTC CASSQGSETQYF
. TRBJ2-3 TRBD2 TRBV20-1 TGCAGTGCTAGTAGGGCGGGGGGGCTCACAGATACGCAGTATTTT CSASRAGGLTDTQYF
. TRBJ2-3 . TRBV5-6 TGTGCCAGCCGTCGGGGTCACCTCACAGATACGCAGTATTTT CASRRGHLTDTQYF
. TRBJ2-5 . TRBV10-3 TGTGCCATCAGTAGAGGGCAAGAGACCCAGTACTTC CAISRGQETQYF
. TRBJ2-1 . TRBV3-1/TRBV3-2 TGTGCCAGCAGCCACAGGGTCTTGAGGAATGAGCAGTTCTTC CASSHRVLRNEQFF
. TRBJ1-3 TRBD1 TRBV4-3 TGCGCCAGCAGCCAAGATTCGTGGGACAGGGGATACTCTGGAAACACCATATATTTT CASSQDSWDRGYSGNTIYF
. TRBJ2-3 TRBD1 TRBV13 TGTGCCAGCAGCGACGACAGGGGGCGCTTAAATACGCAGTATTTT CASSDDRGRLNTQYF
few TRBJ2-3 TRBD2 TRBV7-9 TGTGCCAGCAGCTTAGATGGCGGGGGGGCCTCAGATACGCAGTATTTT CASSLDGGGASDTQYF
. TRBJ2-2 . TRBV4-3 TGCGCCAGCAGCCAAGATAGCTCCTCCGGGGAGCTGTTTTTT CASSQDSSSGELFF
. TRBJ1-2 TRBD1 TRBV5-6 TGTGCCAGCAGCTTAGTGGACAGGGCTAACTATGGCTACACCTTC CASSLVDRANYGYTF
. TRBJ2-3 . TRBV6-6 TGTGCCAGCAGTTCGACAGGCCCAACAGATACGCAGTATTTT CASSSTGPTDTQYF
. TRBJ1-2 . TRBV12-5 TGTGCTAGTGGTTTGGTACGAGGGGCTGGCTACACCTTC CASGLVRGAGYTF